The rows below give T cell receptor beta chains drawn from one sample of a study of identical twins. TCRdb ran MiXCR on the 5' RACE reads and lists one entry per CDR3 protein. This sample has approximately 470,000 distinct CDR3 sequences; around 14% occur once, and the top ten carry about 0.54%. The sample also formed part of further work on yellow fever vaccine responses in identical twins.

The sample taken for sequencing was CD4+ T cells sorted from blood. The receptors were sampled from a woman aged 18-29 years in good health. Both conserved end residues are part of each CDR3.

TRBV27,TRBJ2-7,CASSPIGQVSYEQYF
TRBV20-1,TRBJ2-6,CSAFARQSNVLTF
TRBV20-1,TRBJ2-7,CSARQSSYEQYF
TRBV7-2,TRBJ2-5,CASSLEKSTAQYF
TRBV29-1,TRBJ2-2,CSVAGLAGTGELFF
TRBV5-1,TRBJ1-1,CASSLGPANTEAFF
TRBV29-1,TRBJ2-3,CSVAGQPTDTQYF
TRBV5-1,TRBJ2-3,CASSLEDGTDTQYF
TRBV28,TRBJ2-1,CASRLTVNEQFF
TRBV7-8,TRBJ2-3,CASRPGVSDTQYF
TRBV25-1,TRBJ2-7,CASSDRTGRSYEQYF
TRBV5-1,TRBJ2-7,CASRGLAGVHEQYF
TRBV20-1,TRBJ2-7,CSAREASEQYF
TRBV20-1,TRBJ2-2,CSAGGQGIGELFF
TRBV7-8,TRBJ2-1,CASSSGQGVFNEQFF
TRBV6-2/TRBV6-3,TRBJ1-2,CASRMTGNYGYTF
TRBV7-6,TRBJ2-2,CASSLGLGDTGELFF
TRBV27,TRBJ2-1,CASSLPRRGEQFF
TRBV3-1,TRBJ2-4,CASSQENIQYF
TRBV21-1,TRBJ2-1,CASSIKQDSYNEQFF
TRBV3-1,TRBJ2-1,CASSQAIRAGHEQFF
TRBV7-2,TRBJ2-3,CASSLSDSRTDTQYF
TRBV30,TRBJ2-6,CAWRTTGANVLTF
TRBV7-2,TRBJ2-1,CASSLAGTGVKNEQFF
TRBV24-1,TRBJ2-7,CATSERDSSYEQYF
TRBV12-3/TRBV12-4,TRBJ2-7,CASSPKGISDEQYF
TRBV4-1,TRBJ2-1,CASSQDGAGGIYNEQFF
TRBV6-5,TRBJ2-3,CASSYGGAVDTQYF